This record looks at one T cell receptor beta chain sequence and its context. RNA in amounts of roughly 0.45 to 1 ug was reverse transcribed with random hexamers. Coverage of TCR beta CDR3 amplification by immunoSEQ multiplex PCR extended to 54 Vbeta and 13 Jbeta. A single record per CDR3 protein comes from TCRdb applying MiXCR to the immunoSEQ multiplex PCR reads. Of about 140,000 distinct CDR3 sequences listed, approximately 96% are singletons. The sample originates from a study of CD8 T cells in Susac syndrome. Sequencing of TCR beta was undertaken in CD8+ and CD4+ T cells derived from blood. TEMRA cells were FACS-enriched and CD8+ and CD4+ T cells negatively isolated. The CDR3 runs 15 residues. Germline V gives CDR1 SGHNT, CDR2 YYREEE (reference sequence). V trimming: 4 bases; J trimming: 2 bases; junction bases outside the gene matches: 6.

The receptor was isolated from a human donor with multiple sclerosis. Sample: CD4+ T cells from PBMCs. The V and J genes are TRBV5-4 and TRBJ2-1; the match to TRBD2 covers 7 bases. In nucleotides, the CDR3 is TGTGCCAGCAGCCCTCCCAGCGGGACCTACAATGAGCAGTTCTTC. As protein: CASSPPSGTYNEQFF.